A single sample is the source of the 21 T cell receptor beta chains below, sequenced in a study of blood T cells in healthy people across ages. Using a J-beta primer mix together with a sample-barcoded 5' primer, a second PCR was run for about 6 to 11 cycles. MiXCR, run by TCRdb on the 5' RACE reads, gives a single entry per CDR3 protein. The table shows 730,000 or so distinct CDR3 sequences, with roughly 41% occurring only once. Sequencing was carried out using blood. The receptors come from a man older than 75 in good health.

The V gene is TRBV7-2, the J gene TRBJ1-2; 10 bases align to TRBD1. The V and J ends lost 6 bases and 8 bases, in that order; junction bases with no gene match: 9. This CDR3 region has 14 residues. Germline CDR1 SGHTA, CDR2 FQGNSA. The CDR3 loop is CASSFGTGVPGYTF. CDR3 in DNA: TGTGCCAGCAGTTTCGGGACAGGGGTACCGGGCTACACCTTC. Looking up the rest from reference TRBV7-2 and TRBJ1-2 gives the full variable domain: GAGVSQSPSNKVTEKGKDVELRCDPISGHTALYWYRQSLGQGLEFLIYFQGNSAPDKSGLPSDRFSAERTGGSVSTLTIQRTQQEDSAVYLCASSFGTGVPGYTFGSGTRLTVV.

V usage is TRBV7-9 and J usage is TRBJ2-4; tentative D call: TRBD1 (7 bases). Germline values: CDR1 SEHNR, CDR2 FQNEAQ (reference sequence). The CDR3 runs to 16 residues. Trimming took 5 bases from V and 3 from J, leaving 17 bases between them. CDR3 nucleotide sequence: TGTGCCAGCAGCCCTAGACAGGGAGGTGTCAAAAACATTCAGTACTTC. This encodes CASSPRQGGVKNIQYF.

The J gene is TRBJ1-4, the V gene TRBV7-2; D remains unclear. V shed 4 bases and J shed 8 bases, with 17 bases lying between them. The CDR3 spans 15 residues. CDR1 SGHTA and CDR2 FQGNSA come from the germline V gene. The CDR3 DNA follows: TGTGCCAGCAGCTCCCCGGGGATGAAGGGAGAAAAACTGTTTTTT. Its translation is CASSSPGMKGEKLFF.

The chain uses TRBV11-2 and TRBJ2-7, with 7 bases that match TRBD1. The CDR3 is 12 residues long. V dropped 5 bases and J dropped 5; count of bases not matched to a gene: 3. Germline values: CDR1 SGHAT, CDR2 FQNNGV. CDR3 DNA sequence: TGTGCCAGCAGCCACGACAGGGACGAGCAGTACTTC. This sequence encodes CASSHDRDEQYF. The variable domain in full, with the rest retrieved from reference TRBV11-2 and TRBJ2-7, is EAGVAQSPRYKIIEKRQSVAFWCNPISGHATLYWYQQILGQGPKLLIQFQNNGVVDDSQLPKDRFSAERLKGVDSTLKIQPAKLEDSAVYLCASSHDRDEQYFGPGTRLTVT.

The CDR3 is CASRSGLAGVTDTQYF. The CDR3 region has the DNA TGTGCCAGCAGATCGGGACTAGCGGGGGTCACGGATACGCAGTATTTT. The J gene is TRBJ2-3, the V gene TRBV6-6, with 14 bases fitting TRBD2. V lost 6 bases and J lost 6; bases outside the gene matches: 8. CDR1 is MNHNY, CDR2 SVGAGI, per germline (reference sequence). The CDR3 spans 16 residues.

The CDR3 DNA is TGCGCCAGCAGCCAAGATCGCCAGGACGTTCAGTACTTC. This translates into CASSQDRQDVQYF. This chain joins TRBV4-3 and TRBJ2-4; no reliable D call. CDR3 length: 13 amino acids. Germline CDR1 and CDR2: LGHNA and YSLEER. V lost 0 bases, J lost 11 bases, and 11 bases lay in between.

V is TRBV3-1 and J is TRBJ2-1; a weak D match, TRBD1 (7 bases). From germline, CDR1 is LGHDT and CDR2 YNNKEL (reference sequence). V was clipped by 1 base and J by 4 bases, with 20 bases between them. The CDR3 covers 18 residues. In DNA form, the CDR3 reads TGTGCCAGCAGCCAAGGTGAAGCGGCGGGACAGATTTACAATGAGCAGTTCTTC. It yields the protein CASSQGEAAGQIYNEQFF.

This clonotype occurred a few times. The rearrangement uses TRBV20-1 and TRBJ1-6; D is uncertain. This CDR3 has 15 residues. Between the trimmed V and J ends, which lost 0 bases and 0 bases, there was a span of 6 bases. Germline V CDR1 and CDR2: DFQATT, SNEGSKA (reference sequence). CDR3 DNA: TGCAGTGCTAGAGAGGTGGGCTCCTATAATTCACCCCTCCACTTT. Protein: CSAREVGSYNSPLHF.

The chain has TRBV14 and TRBJ2-3; tentative D call: TRBD2 (6 bases). Germline CDR1 and CDR2: SGHDN and FVKESK. V was shortened by 7 bases and J by 5 bases, with 13 bases between the two germline ends. The CDR3 runs 13 residues. The CDR3 loop reads CASTTGTRDTQYF. The DNA of the CDR3 is TGTGCCAGCACCACCGGGACTCGAGATACGCAGTATTTT. Based on the CDR3 plus reference TRBV14 and TRBJ2-3, the full variable domain is EAGVTQFPSHSVIEKGQTVTLRCDPISGHDNLYWYRRVMGKEIKFLLHFVKESKQDESGMPNNRFLAERTGGTYSTLKVQPAELEDSGVYFCASTTGTRDTQYFGPGTRLTVL.

V usage is TRBV20-1 and J usage is TRBJ2-1; no reliable D call. Between the trimmed V and J ends, which lost 1 base and 7 bases, there was a span of 17 bases. In germline, CDR1 is DFQATT, CDR2 SNEGSKA (reference sequence). The CDR3 contains 15 residues. CDR3 region: CSARAKDLTGNEQFF. For the CDR3, the DNA is TGCAGTGCTAGAGCGAAGGACCTAACCGGGAATGAGCAGTTCTTC.

The chain couples TRBV20-1 to TRBJ2-5; no definite D call. CDR1 DFQATT and CDR2 SNEGSKA come from the germline V gene (reference sequence). Trimming left V 0 bases short and J 1 base short, with 9 bases between. The CDR3 consists of 14 residues. In DNA, the CDR3 is TGCAGTGCTAGAGATAGGGTCAGCCAAGAGACCCAGTACTTC. It translates to CSARDRVSQETQYF.

The rearrangement links TRBV30 to TRBJ1-2, with D possibly being TRBD1 (6 bases). CDR3 length: 14 amino acids. Germline V gives CDR1 GTSNPN, CDR2 SVGIG (reference sequence). V was clipped by 3 bases and J by 0 bases, with 11 bases between them. CDR3 region: CAWSTRGANYGYTF. In DNA form, the CDR3 reads TGTGCCTGGAGCACCAGGGGAGCTAACTATGGCTACACCTTC.

This clonotype was seen once. In this CDR3 the conserved last residue, phenylalanine or tryptophan, is missing, so a read error is likely. V is TRBV12-3 or TRBV12-4 and J is TRBJ1-1; 7 nucleotides line up with TRBD1. This CDR3 region has 14 residues. The ends lost 6 bases at V and 2 bases at J; junction bases unmatched: 6. CDR3 protein: CASRRQGPNTEAFY. The CDR3 coding sequence is TGTGCCAGCAGGCGACAGGGCCCTAACACTGAAGCTTTCTAT.

CDR3 loop: CSARDPGGQQETQYF. The CDR3 bases are TGCAGTGCTAGAGATCCGGGGGGCCAACAAGAGACCCAGTACTTC. The gene calls are TRBV20-1 and TRBJ2-5, with D maybe TRBD2 (7 bases). From germline, CDR1 is DFQATT and CDR2 SNEGSKA (reference sequence). This CDR3 contains 15 residues. Trimming removed 0 bases from V and 2 bases from J, with 13 bases in between.

J is TRBJ2-3 and V is TRBV4-3, with 7 positions matching TRBD2. The trim removed 4 bases at V and 1 base at J, leaving 26 bases unmatched. The CDR3 length is 22 residues. The germline V gene has CDR1 LGHNA and CDR2 YSLEER. The CDR3 is CASSPSGARVGWTPRGTDTQYF. In DNA, the CDR3 is TGCGCCAGCAGCCCGAGCGGGGCGAGGGTTGGTTGGACTCCCCGGGGCACAGATACGCAGTATTTT.

The table lists this clonotype with many counts. This rearrangement joins TRBV29-1 to TRBJ2-1; 10 positions agree with TRBD1. V dropped 7 bases and J dropped 0; count of bases not matched to a gene: 6. The CDR3 contains 15 residues. Germline CDR1 SQVTM, CDR2 ANQGSEA. The CDR3 region is CSAGQGGGSYNEQFF. CDR3 in DNA: TGCAGCGCCGGACAGGGGGGAGGCTCCTACAATGAGCAGTTCTTC.

This chain uses TRBV6-2 or TRBV6-3 with TRBJ2-1, with TRBD1 matching over 10 bases. Germline V gene lookup returns CDR1 MNHEY and CDR2 SVGEGT. The CDR3 is 16 residues long. V lost 5 bases, J lost 1 base, and 5 bases stayed unmatched. The DNA of the CDR3 is TGTGCCAGCAGTCCTGGGACAGGGGAATCCTACAATGAGCAGTTCTTC. Its protein product is CASSPGTGESYNEQFF.

The V and J genes are TRBV12-3 or TRBV12-4 and TRBJ2-1; 10 nucleotides match TRBD2. The tail of the sequence fits TRBJ2-7 better, so the J call may be wrong. This CDR3 has 16 residues. CDR3 sequence reads: CASTFYGTSEHNEQYF. CDR3 bases: TGTGCCAGCACTTTTTACGGGACTAGCGAGCACAATGAGCAGTACTTC.

Many counts were recorded for this clonotype. DNA of the CDR3: TGCAGCGTGGTTGGACTAGCGGGGACTGAGCAGTTCTTC. It translates to CSVVGLAGTEQFF. The V gene is TRBV29-1, the J gene TRBJ2-1, with 12 nucleotides matching TRBD2. The CDR3 has 13 amino acids. V lost 6 bases, J lost 9 bases, and 6 bases stayed unmatched. Per germline, CDR1 SQVTM and CDR2 ANQGSEA.

CDR3 residues: CASSPGGKPPNTQYF. CDR3 sequence (DNA): TGTGCCAGCAGCCCAGGCGGGAAGCCCCCTAATACGCAGTATTTT. The chain has TRBV7-2 and TRBJ2-3; a possible D gene is TRBD2 (6 bases). The germline CDR1 and CDR2 sequences are SGHTA and FQGNSA. Trimming shortened V by 5 bases and J by 7 bases, and 19 bases separated the two germline ends. This CDR3 is built from 15 residues.

This clonotype was seen a handful of times. This rearrangement joins TRBV20-1 to TRBJ1-5; possibly TRBD1 for D (6 bases). Germline CDR1 is DFQATT and CDR2 is SNEGSKA (reference sequence). The CDR3 is made up of 14 amino acids. With 6 bases removed from V and 7 bases from J, the gap between germline ends came to 19 bases. The CDR3 reads CSAAGTNDLQPQHF. The CDR3 nucleotides read TGCAGTGCGGCCGGGACAAATGATCTACAGCCCCAGCATTTT.